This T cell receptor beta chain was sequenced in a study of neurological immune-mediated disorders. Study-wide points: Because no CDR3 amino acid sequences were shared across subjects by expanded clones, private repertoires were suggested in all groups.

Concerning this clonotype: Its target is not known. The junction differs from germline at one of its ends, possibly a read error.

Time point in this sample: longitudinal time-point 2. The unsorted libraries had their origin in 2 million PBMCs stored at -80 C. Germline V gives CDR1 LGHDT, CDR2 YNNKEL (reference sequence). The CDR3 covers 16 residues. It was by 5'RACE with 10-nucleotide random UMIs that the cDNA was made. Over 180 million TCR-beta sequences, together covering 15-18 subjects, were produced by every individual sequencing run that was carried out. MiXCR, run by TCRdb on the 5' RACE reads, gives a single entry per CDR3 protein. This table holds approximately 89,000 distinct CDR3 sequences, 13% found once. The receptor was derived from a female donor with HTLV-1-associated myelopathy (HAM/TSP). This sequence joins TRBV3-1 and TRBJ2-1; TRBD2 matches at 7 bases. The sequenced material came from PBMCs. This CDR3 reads CASSSTQMGGTNERFF. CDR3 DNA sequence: TGTGCCAGCAGTTCGACCCAAATGGGGGGGACGAATGAGCGGTTCTTC.